The rows below give T cell receptor beta chains drawn from one sample of a study of blood T cell repertoires in COVID-19. TCRdb's table, derived via immunoSEQ multiplex PCR, lists solely in-frame clones and lacks some. The table shows about 400,000 clones, with around 86% occurring only once. The sequencing input was peripheral blood. These receptors were taken from a young woman with active or convalescent COVID-19. The CDR3 runs from the conserved cysteine through the conserved F or W. A D gene is named only where the DNA matches it firmly. Where a row states a size, it is once, few, many or the class of an expanded clone; other rows omit it.

clone size	V gene	J gene	D gene	CDR3 DNA	CDR3 protein
.	TRBV27	TRBJ2-6	TRBD1	TGTGCCAGCAGTACACATCCGGGACAGGGGCTCCCTGGGGCCAACGTCCTGACTTTC	CASSTHPGQGLPGANVLTF
.	TRBV6-5	TRBJ1-5	.	TGTGCCAGCCAAAGACATTTTAGCAATCAGCCCCAGCATTTT	CASQRHFSNQPQHF
.	TRBV30	TRBJ2-2	TRBD2	TGTGCCTGGAGTGTTGGGTCTAGCGGGCACACCGGGGAGCTGTTTTTT	CAWSVGSSGHTGELFF
.	TRBV4-1	TRBJ2-3	.	TGCGCCAGCAGCCCATCCAAATTCACAGATACGCAGTATTTT	CASSPSKFTDTQYF
.	TRBV2	TRBJ2-3	TRBD2	TGTGCCAGCAAAGGGACTACCCTTAGCACAGATACGCAGTATTTT	CASKGTTLSTDTQYF
.	TRBV29-1	TRBJ1-1	.	TGCAGCGTTGAAGGGCGGGAGGTGGGGGACACTGAAGCTTTCTTT	CSVEGREVGDTEAFF
.	TRBV27	TRBJ1-1	TRBD1	TGTGCCATCAATAACAGGGGGCGAGAGACTGAAGCTTTCTTT	CAINNRGRETEAFF
few	TRBV2	TRBJ2-2	.	TGTGCCAGCAGAAGAGGGGGTTCTATTAACACCGGGGAGCTGTTTTTT	CASRRGGSINTGELFF
.	TRBV18	TRBJ2-3	.	TGTGCCAGCTCACCACCCGCAGCGTCAGATACGCAGTATTTT	CASSPPAASDTQYF
once	TRBV7-8	TRBJ2-6	.	TGTGCCAGCAGCTTAATTACTCGGGGTCCCCTTTTGTCTGGGGCCAACGTCCTGACTTTC	CASSLITRGPLLSGANVLTF